Listed below are T cell receptor beta chains from one sample, sequenced in a study of blood T cell repertoires in COVID-19. Clones were read by immunoSEQ multiplex PCR, and TCRdb kept only the in-frame ones, dropping some. There are around 190,000 clones in the sample; roughly 83% occur only once, and 5.6% lies in the top ten. Sequencing was carried out using PBMCs or T cells enriched from blood (not recorded which). The receptors shown here come from a man in his forties with acute COVID-19. CDR3s include the opening cysteine and the closing phenylalanine or tryptophan. The D gene is left open where the match is weak.

TRBJ2-4 | TRBV28 | TRBD1 | CASSFLQGKNIQYF | TGTGCCAGCAGTTTTTTACAGGGGAAAAACATTCAGTACTTC
TRBJ2-3 | TRBV5-1 | - | CASRPTTTDTQYF | TGCGCCAGCCGACCTACGACTACAGATACGCAGTATTTT
TRBJ2-4 | TRBV5-6 | - | CASSSGPTGLAKNIQYF | TGTGCCAGCAGCTCGGGACCGACAGGCCTAGCCAAAAACATTCAGTACTTC
TRBJ1-1 | TRBV7-2 | - | CASSFSGLAAFF | TGTGCCAGCAGCTTCTCGGGACTGGCGGCTTTCTTT
TRBJ2-3 | TRBV19 | - | CASSIVSHPYHTDTQYF | TGTGCCAGTAGTATAGTATCCCACCCCTACCACACAGATACGCAGTATTTT
TRBJ2-7 | TRBV2 | - | CASGGGRTSYEQYF | TGTGCCAGCGGTGGGGGGCGGACCTCCTACGAGCAGTACTTC
TRBJ2-7 | TRBV5-1 | - | CASSSGTGPTYEQYF | TGCGCCAGCAGCTCGGGGACTGGGCCTACCTACGAGCAGTACTTC
TRBJ2-7 | TRBV7-8 | TRBD2 | CASREREASLIDEQYF | TGTGCCAGCCGCGAGCGGGAGGCCTCTCTGATCGACGAGCAGTACTTC
TRBJ2-1 | TRBV11-2 | TRBD2 | CASSLAGTSAYNEQFF | TGTGCCAGCAGCTTAGCTGGGACTAGCGCCTACAATGAGCAGTTCTTC
TRBJ1-5 | TRBV28 | TRBD1 | CASSFGTGGQPQHF | TGTGCCAGCAGTTTCGGGACAGGGGGTCAGCCCCAGCATTTT
TRBJ1-1 | TRBV28 | - | CASSPGRDTEAFF | TGTGCCAGCAGCCCGGGAAGGGACACTGAAGCTTTCTTT
TRBJ1-4 | TRBV4-1 | TRBD1 | CASRPGQGGRANEKLFF | TGCGCCAGCCGCCCGGGACAGGGAGGTCGCGCTAATGAAAAACTGTTTTTT
TRBJ2-7 | TRBV7-9 | - | CALEDEQYF | TGTGCCCTCGAGGACGAGCAGTACTTC
TRBJ2-1 | TRBV19 | - | CASSIGQGYNEQFF | TGTGCCAGTAGTATAGGGCAGGGCTACAATGAGCAGTTCTTC
TRBJ2-1 | TRBV5-4 | TRBD2 | CASSSGLAGGNYNEQFF | TGTGCCAGCAGTTCCGGACTAGCGGGAGGGAACTACAATGAGCAGTTCTTC